This TCR beta chain was profiled in a study of blood T cell repertoires in COVID-19. For the study at large: Whether acute or convalescent, the COVID-19 samples came from the United States, Italy and Spain. PBMCs, B-cell-depleted T cells, or T cells were the source of the cDNA or gDNA that made up the material.

The CDR3 runs 14 residues. The germline V and J ends were trimmed by 2 bases and 5 bases, with 10 bases remaining between them. Germline V gives CDR1 MRHNA, CDR2 SNTAGT. Source study methods: Researchers report that nucleated cell counts were estimated from reference gene primer amplification. Sequenced by immunoSEQ multiplex PCR; TCRdb stores in-frame clones only, minus some. Clonal size and the V and J genes are those of that table, whereas D and trimming came from the DNA. In the table there are 200,000 to 250,000 clones, approximately 80% of which are singletons. The chain joins TRBV6-4 to TRBJ2-1; no firm D call. What was sequenced was peripheral blood. This TCR derives from a woman in her sixties or seventies who had recovered from COVID-19. CDR3 coding DNA: TGTGCCAGCAGTGACCCCTCCCTAGACAATGAGCAGTTCTTC. Protein product: CASSDPSLDNEQFF.